The rows below give T cell receptor beta chains drawn from one sample of a study of blood T cell repertoires in COVID-19. Some clones are missing from TCRdb's copy, which holds only in-frame ones; the method was immunoSEQ multiplex PCR. The table lists roughly 150,000 clones, approximately 80% of them singletons. The sequenced material came from PBMCs or T cells enriched from blood (not recorded which). The source is a woman between 45 and 65 years old who had recovered from COVID-19. The conserved cysteine and the conserved F or W are not part of the CDR3 here.

CDR3: ASSQVAGATGELF
V: TRBV3-1/TRBV3-2

CDR3: ASSNGQGSSYGYT
V: TRBV28

CDR3: ASSMALGYEQY
V: TRBV19

CDR3: ASSVPGGADTQY
V: TRBV9

CDR3: ATSETSSTDTQY
V: TRBV24-1

CDR3: ASTRLSTSGNTIY
V: TRBV7-2

CDR3: ASSSRDRGSEAF
V: TRBV11-2

CDR3: ASSQDRGARANYGYT
V: TRBV28

CDR3: ASTPAGTGVGGGYT
V: TRBV27

CDR3: ASSLAGTGAYGYT
V: TRBV7-9

CDR3: ASSERRGTGVSYGYT
V: TRBV6-1

CDR3: ASSPLQGALDLPGYT
V: TRBV18

CDR3: ASSQGVGQPQH
V: TRBV7-3

CDR3: ASKPGGWGTEAF
V: TRBV6-5

CDR3: ASSLSRDRVDEQY
V: TRBV7-2

CDR3: ASSTTSGEAGELF
V: TRBV6-2/TRBV6-3

CDR3: ASRASGRSSYNEQF
V: TRBV2

CDR3: ASSLEQDTEAF
V: TRBV5-4

CDR3: ASSAQVDRVTGELF
V: TRBV9

CDR3: ASSRGQTNTEAF
V: TRBV27

CDR3: ASSRFRDRGDEQY
V: TRBV28

CDR3: ASSRLTGGAGDEQF
V: TRBV14

CDR3: ASSSGGSNQPQH
V: TRBV28